The T cell receptor (beta chain) under discussion was sequenced for a study of naive and memory T cell subsets (dated by TCRdb to about 2017). Turning to the overall study: Sorted naive and memory T cell subsets from peripheral blood were analyzed in the study using a UMI-based, open-source pipeline for TCR alpha and beta sequencing. The functional CMV T cell responses agreed completely with IgG serology results. RNA was DNase-treated and reverse transcribed with TCR constant-region primers, mostly using SuperScript III. General study outcomes and caveats: The repertoire findings for the naive and memory subsets could not be validated against a ground truth because none was available. A power law was followed by TCR abundance, with an exponent that differed between naive and memory subsets but was consistent across the three individuals. In both CD4 and CD8 cells, the Gini index increased while Shannon and inverse Simpson diversity decreased from naive through CM, EM and EMRA. After error correction, only a single occurrence was seen for over 95% of naive TCR sequences, so much steeper abundance distributions were produced than in memory subsets. A few larger clonotypes were present in naive repertoires, particularly the CD8 repertoires, and these clonotypes were possibly memory cells re-expressing CD45RA. RNA-based TCR counts may be affected by expression changes linked to T cell activation and differentiation. Clonotypes were defined as single alpha or beta chain sequences, not paired alpha/beta receptors.

CDR1 and CDR2 were assigned from the germline V gene as KGHDR and SFDVKD. Germline trimming amounts to 4 bases on V and 4 bases on J, with 5 as the count of junction bases outside the gene matches. The CDR3 numbers 16 residues from cysteine through phenylalanine. Of the read, only the CDR3 DNA is kept; its 48 bases are in frame from base 1. With respect to this clonotype: Its specific antigen is unknown. No qualities accompany the bases; no much larger clone lies one base away.

The protocol used for the library was UMI-ligation and nested PCR. The beta constant-region primer consisted of an equimolar mixture of two oligonucleotides that together covered TRBC1 and TRBC2. A single-stranded oligonucleotide containing the SP2 primer and a 12-nucleotide UMI was joined to the 3' end of the cDNA by T4 RNA ligase 1. The ligated cDNA went through four rounds of PCR with nested alpha and beta constant-region primers together with the SP2 primer. The ligation reaction was incubated at 16°C for roughly 18-24 hours. PCR2 was typically performed as a SYBR Green qPCR and was stopped at a predetermined threshold so that over-amplification was prevented. Apart from the first purification, every purification step used Agencourt AMPure XP magnetic beads. Library amounts were measured by Qubit and library quality was assessed on a TapeStation, where the main peak was expected at around 650 bp. Pooled libraries were sequenced on an Illumina MiSeq with v2 2x251 paired-end kits, typically giving about 0.9-2.1 million reads per sample. Each sample was pooled at 3.5 to 4 nM, and roughly 4.5-7% PhiX was included to help cluster recognition. Per the authors' processing: Using tag matching that tolerated one base-pair mismatch, Decombinator assigned V and J genes to FASTQ reads that had been processed by Demultiplexor. Collapsinator used UMIs to correct both sequencing errors and frequency errors arising from PCR heterogeneity. TCRs were translated and CDR3s were extracted from the conserved cysteine to the FGXG phenylalanine by CDR3Translator, with non-productive sequences being flagged. Repertoires were subsampled to equal numbers of UMI-defined TCRs before Gini, Shannon entropy and inverse Simpson indices were calculated. Power-law fits to clonotype abundance distributions were performed by maximum likelihood within the linear range. When run on a single naive CD8 sample, MIGEC and the pipeline yielded similar UMI counts, similar unique TCR numbers and similar clonal distributions. One analysis removed from the naive repertoire any naive TCRs that were also found in any memory subset from the same donor. The repertoires were searched for 6,000 to 9,500 CMV-associated CDR3 sequences that had been compiled from VDJdb and a published dataset. TCRdb applied fastp at Q25 and MiXCR to the public reads, then kept only in-frame beta chains. Rows are unified per CDR3 protein, each entry keeping the most common DNA and genes. TCRdb's processing, not the authors', yielded these V and J calls. This sample has 150,000 or so distinct CDR3 sequences in its table, and more than 15% of those were observed once. Of the sample, roughly 0.14% falls within the top ten clones.

From the second PCR step on, the TCR alpha and beta chain libraries were amplified in separate reactions. The CMV status of each donor was determined by measuring IFNgamma production from CD4+ T cells after fresh PBMCs had been stimulated overnight with CMV viral lysate. CD4 T cells were positively selected with Miltenyi beads, followed by positive selection of CD8 T cells from the CD4-negative fraction. After staining for CD3, CD4, CD8, CD45RA, CD27 and a live/dead dye, cells were sorted on a BD Aria II into four subsets based on CD45RA and CD27. Blood came from a few healthy volunteers, each fractionated into CD4 and CD8 T cells and then into four differentiation subsets. Roughly 120 ml of peripheral blood was taken from each donor, and PBMC were separated by density-gradient centrifugation on Ficoll-Paque PLUS. Sorted cells were lysed in RLT buffer, and RNA was extracted with a Qiagen RNeasy kit and stored at -80°C.

Specimen: naive CD4+ T cells from blood. Per the publication, the cell subset or site label means: naive T cells, CD45RA high CD27+. The V gene is TRBV24-1 and the J gene is TRBJ2-3; 12 central bases correspond to TRBD2. The clonotype comes from a human donor in good health. The CDR3 region: CATSDSSGRAADTQYF. The base sequence is TGTGCCACCAGTGACTCTAGCGGGAGGGCCGCAGATACGCAGTATTTT.